Listed here is a single T cell receptor (beta chain). Its antigen is still unknown. CD45RO negativity and positive selection for CCR7 defined naive CD8 cells, a population that excluded terminally differentiated effector memory CD45RA+ cells. HIV-negative, healthy adults without recent acute infections or vaccinations were the donors. Data came from immunoSEQ multiplex PCR; TCRdb stores just in-frame clones and leaves some out. There are some 2 million clones in the sample; about 95% occur only once, and around 1.1% lies in the top ten. This sample is part of a study of shared clonotypes between healthy human individuals. Study-level findings and limits: Generally, naive subsets came out with larger estimated richness than memory subsets. Few donors restricted represented genetic and exposure-history diversity.

The CDR3 runs 15 residues. V lost 5 bases and J lost 9; bases outside the gene matches: 9. Per germline, CDR1 SEHNR and CDR2 FQNEAQ (reference sequence). This receptor was taken from a man younger than 35 in good health. V and J are TRBV7-9 and TRBJ2-7; 14 nucleotides align to TRBD2. The sequenced sample consisted of naive CD8+ T cells sorted from blood. The CDR3 DNA sequence: TGTGCCAGCAGCCACGAGGGACTAGCGGGAGATGGGCAGTACTTC. Encoded protein: CASSHEGLAGDGQYF.